The 23 T cell receptor beta chains in this list originate from one sample, sequenced in a study of CD8 T cells in Susac syndrome. It was with random hexamers that 0.5 to 1 ug RNA was reverse transcribed. Each CDR3 protein gets one entry after TCRdb re-called the immunoSEQ multiplex PCR reads with MiXCR. Of over 150,000 distinct CDR3 sequences in the sample, about 93% were seen once. Sequencing was carried out using CD4+ T cells from PBMCs. These receptors all stem from a human donor with multiple sclerosis.

The V gene is TRBV10-2, the J gene TRBJ2-7, with D unresolved. The V end was cut by 10 bases, the J end by 0 bases, with 7 bases between. The CDR3 has 11 residues. CDR1 WSHSY and CDR2 SAAADI come from the germline V gene. The CDR3 here is CATLSSYEQYF. In nucleotides, the CDR3 is TGCGCCACCCTAAGCTCCTACGAGCAGTACTTC.

The chain combines TRBV12-3 or TRBV12-4 with TRBJ2-2; D gene uncertain. CDR3 length equals 12 residues. V lost 1 base to trimming and J lost 7 bases, with 4 bases between them. The CDR3 loop is CASSLDYGELFF. CDR3 nucleotides: TGTGCCAGCAGTTTAGATTACGGGGAGCTGTTTTTT.

This chain joins TRBV18 and TRBJ2-3; 7 bases line up with TRBD2. CDR1 KGHSH and CDR2 LQKENI come from the germline V gene. This CDR3 region has 15 residues. The trim removed 8 bases at V and 5 bases at J, leaving 13 bases unmatched. CDR3 loop: CASQSPAGVEDTQYF. The DNA of the CDR3 is TGTGCCAGCCAAAGCCCGGCGGGAGTTGAAGATACGCAGTATTTT.

A single count supports this clonotype. The J gene is TRBJ2-7, the V gene TRBV2, with D perhaps matching TRBD1 or TRBD2 (5 bases each). From germline, CDR1 is SNHLY and CDR2 FYNNEI. The CDR3 runs 14 residues. The V end was cut by 7 bases, the J end by 5 bases, with 18 bases between. The CDR3 coding sequence is TGTGCCAGCAAACGGGACCCCTCCGTCCACGAGCAGTACTTC. It yields the protein CASKRDPSVHEQYF.

This clonotype was seen a few times. The genes are TRBV18 and TRBJ2-5; no firm D call. V was pared by 1 base and J by 1 base, with 4 bases between. The germline CDR1 and CDR2 sequences are KGHSH and LQKENI. CDR3 length: 13 residues. Written as DNA, the CDR3 is TGTGCCAGCTCACCACGTGTCCAAGAGACCCAGTACTTC. It codes for CASSPRVQETQYF.

The chain couples TRBV6-5 to TRBJ1-5; 11 positions match TRBD1. This CDR3 region has 14 residues. With V trimmed by 6 bases and J by 6 bases, 4 bases remained unmatched. Per the germline V gene, CDR1 is MNHEY and CDR2 is SVGAGI. This CDR3 is CASRGTGGTQPQHF. DNA of the CDR3: TGTGCCAGCAGGGGGACAGGGGGGACTCAGCCCCAGCATTTT.

This clonotype was found once. The V and J genes are TRBV20-1 and TRBJ1-2; D not resolved. Trimming took 5 bases from V and 0 from J, leaving 13 bases between them. Per the germline V gene, CDR1 is DFQATT and CDR2 is SNEGSKA (reference sequence). This CDR3 comprises 14 residues. The CDR3 loop reads CSAGLLSANYGYTF. CDR3 nucleotide sequence: TGCAGTGCTGGCCTCTTGAGTGCTAACTATGGCTACACCTTC.

The CDR3 coding sequence is TGTGCCAGCAGTGAACGCCCAGGGATGGACACTGAAGCTTTCTTT. This gives the protein CASSERPGMDTEAFF. V and J are TRBV2 and TRBJ1-1; TRBD1 might be the D (5 bases). Germline-derived CDR1 and CDR2 are SNHLY and FYNNEI. The V gene lost 2 bases and the J gene lost 3 bases, with 13 bases spanning the gap. The CDR3 extends over 15 amino acids.

The CDR3 loop reads CASRWGGPTDTQYF. As DNA, the CDR3 is TGTGCCAGCAGATGGGGGGGGCCCACAGATACGCAGTATTTT. This chain uses TRBV6-6 with TRBJ2-3; the D gene is possibly TRBD2 (7 bases). Trimming left V 6 bases short and J 2 bases short, with 12 bases between. Germline lookup yields CDR1 MNHNY and CDR2 SVGAGI (reference sequence). This CDR3 is built from 14 residues.

The count of this clonotype is one. This rearrangement joins TRBV12-5 to TRBJ2-3; TRBD2 matches at 7 bases. The V gene's germline CDR1 is LGHNT and CDR2 FRNRAP. With 5 bases clipped from V and 3 bases from J, the junction kept 5 bases outside the gene matches. The CDR3 is 14 amino acids. CDR3 region: CASGRLARTDTQYF. The CDR3 DNA is TGTGCTAGTGGTCGACTAGCTAGGACAGATACGCAGTATTTT.

V gene TRBV4-3 combines with J gene TRBJ2-1; no reliable D call. This CDR3 has 14 residues. The V end lost 0 bases, the J end lost 9 bases, and 12 bases lay between the germline ends. CDR1 is LGHNA and CDR2 is YSLEER in the germline V gene. The CDR3 protein is CASSQDPPRGEQFF. The CDR3 DNA is TGCGCCAGCAGCCAAGATCCCCCCCGAGGTGAGCAGTTCTTC.

The rearrangement uses TRBV7-8 and TRBJ2-2, with unresolved D. The CDR3 contains 13 residues. The V and J ends lost 2 bases and 4 bases respectively, with 5 bases between them. Germline-derived CDR1 and CDR2 are SGHVS and FQNEAQ. This chain's CDR3 is CASSLRVTGELFF. The CDR3, as DNA: TGTGCCAGCAGCTTAAGGGTCACCGGGGAGCTGTTTTTT.

The V and J genes are TRBV18 and TRBJ2-7, with D perhaps assigned TRBD1 or TRBD2 (6 bases each). From germline, CDR1 is KGHSH and CDR2 LQKENI. The CDR3 covers 15 residues. V dropped 6 bases and J dropped 7 bases, with 22 bases sitting between them. The CDR3 coding sequence is TGTGCCAGCTCCCTCACTAGGGGGGCTCCCGGAGAGCAGTACTTC. Translation: CASSLTRGAPGEQYF.

This clonotype occurred a few times. The chain uses TRBV28 and TRBJ1-5; TRBD1 matches 9 bases. The CDR3 runs 14 residues. With V trimmed by 2 bases and J by 7 bases, 3 bases remained unmatched. Germline assignment: CDR1 MDHEN and CDR2 SYDVKM. CDR3: CASSLGTGNQPQHF. CDR3 bases: TGTGCCAGCAGTTTAGGGACAGGGAACCAGCCCCAGCATTTT.

This chain connects TRBV7-2 to TRBJ1-1, with no clear D. The ends were cut back, 2 bases at V and 1 base at J, with 5 bases in the middle. This CDR3 has 13 amino acids. Germline lookup yields CDR1 SGHTA and CDR2 FQGNSA. This CDR3 reads CASSLIENTEAFF. The CDR3, as DNA: TGTGCCAGCAGCTTAATCGAGAACACTGAAGCTTTCTTT.

This chain links TRBV28 with TRBJ2-7, with TRBD1 matching over 12 bases. V lost 3 bases to trimming and J lost 7 bases; unmatched junction nucleotides: 7. This CDR3 spans 15 amino acids. Germline assignment: CDR1 MDHEN and CDR2 SYDVKM. In nucleotides, the CDR3 is TGTGCCAGCAGTTTTAGCGGGACAGGGGGCGGTGAGCAGTACTTC. It specifies CASSFSGTGGGEQYF.

The gene calls are TRBV4-2 and TRBJ1-2; 11 nucleotides match TRBD1. Germline lookup yields CDR1 LGHNA and CDR2 YNFKEQ. The CDR3 is 15 residues long. V gave up 1 base and J gave up 8 bases; unmatched junction bases: 6. CDR3 loop: CASSQGTDRGQGYTF. CDR3 sequence (DNA): TGTGCCAGCAGCCAAGGCACGGACAGGGGGCAAGGCTACACCTTC.

The chain recombines TRBV5-1 with TRBJ2-5, with TRBD2 matching over 7 bases. This CDR3 has 15 residues. The J segment lost 2 bases and the V segment lost 1 base, leaving 5 bases of the junction unmatched. Germline CDR1 and CDR2: SGHRS and YFSETQ. The chain's CDR3 is CASSLLTSRQETQYF. The DNA for the CDR3 is TGCGCCAGCAGCTTGTTGACTAGCCGGCAAGAGACCCAGTACTTC. Combining the CDR3 with reference TRBV5-1 and TRBJ2-5 gives the whole variable domain KAGVTQTPRYLIKTRGQQVTLSCSPISGHRSVSWYQQTPGQGLQFLFEYFSETQRNKGNFPGRFSGRQFSNSRSEMNVSTLELGDSALYLCASSLLTSRQETQYFGPGTRLLVL.

The chain links TRBV6-2 or TRBV6-3 to TRBJ1-1, with TRBD1 matching 8 bases. The CDR3 extends over 15 amino acids. The V and J ends lost 6 bases and 3 bases, in that order; junction bases with no gene match: 9. The germline V gene encodes CDR1 MNHEY and CDR2 SVGEGT. The CDR3 DNA follows: TGTGCCAGCAGACCTCGACAGGGGTGGGACACTGAAGCTTTCTTT. Translating it yields CASRPRQGWDTEAFF.

The sample holds one count of this clonotype. The chain uses TRBV5-4 and TRBJ1-1; 11 nucleotides align to TRBD1. CDR1 SGHNT and CDR2 YYREEE come from the germline V gene (reference sequence). CDR3 length: 16 amino acids. V was pared by 0 bases and J by 3 bases, with 4 bases of the junction left unmatched. CDR3 DNA: TGTGCCAGCAGCTTGGATCGGGGACAGGGGGACACTGAAGCTTTCTTT. Translated: CASSLDRGQGDTEAFF.

J is TRBJ2-7 and V is TRBV30, with 10 bases that match TRBD2. J lost 2 bases, V lost 4 bases, and 5 bases had no gene match. The CDR3 sequence is 14 residues long. In germline, CDR1 is GTSNPN, CDR2 SVGIG (reference sequence). The CDR3 DNA reads as TGTGCCTGGACCTTAGCGGGGGGTGCCTACGAGCAGTACTTC. Residues: CAWTLAGGAYEQYF.

The chain couples TRBV20-1 to TRBJ2-4; TRBD2 agrees at 10 bases. The CDR3 covers 15 residues. Germline V gene sequence: CDR1 DFQATT, CDR2 SNEGSKA (reference sequence). Trimming removed 2 bases from V and 5 bases from J; junction bases left unmatched: 6. CDR3: CSARQSGRVENIQYF. CDR3 sequence (DNA): TGCAGTGCTAGACAGAGCGGGAGGGTGGAAAACATTCAGTACTTC.

The rearrangement joins TRBV2 to TRBJ2-7; D is perhaps TRBD1 (6 bases). The CDR3 totals 14 residues. The ends were cut back, 3 bases at V and 6 bases at J, with 15 bases in the middle. Per germline, CDR1 SNHLY and CDR2 FYNNEI. The CDR3 region is CASSEGHSAGEQYF. Written as DNA, the CDR3 is TGTGCCAGCAGTGAGGGACATTCCGCTGGCGAGCAGTACTTC. Combining the CDR3 with reference TRBV2 and TRBJ2-7 gives the whole variable domain EPEVTQTPSHQVTQMGQEVILRCVPISNHLYFYWYRQILGQKVEFLVSFYNNEISEKSEIFDDQFSVERPDGSNFTLKIRSTKLEDSAMYFCASSEGHSAGEQYFGPGTRLTVT.